The present entry profiles one T cell receptor beta chain with its context. As yet, its antigen is unknown. This record belongs to a study of shared clonotypes between healthy human individuals. Findings of the study overall: Against clonotypes common to all four donors, non-shared ones had lower generation probabilities. Estimated richness values were generally larger in naive subsets than in memory subsets.

Libraries were prepared by immunoSEQ multiplex PCR; TCRdb keeps only in-frame clonotypes and omits some of them. The sample records about 660,000 clones, less than 85% being singletons. The CDR3 covers 14 residues. Germline V gene data show CDR1 as LNHDA and CDR2 as SQIVND (reference sequence). Between the trimmed V and J ends, which lost 6 bases and 6 bases, there was a span of 15 bases. The sample comprised memory CD4+ T cells sorted from blood. Regarding subset: CD45RA-negative fraction. This TCR was sampled from a woman between 25 and 40 years old in good health. The genes are TRBV19 and TRBJ2-1, with a tentative D call TRBD1 (5 bases). For the CDR3, the DNA is TGTGCCAGTAGCCAGGGCCAGGGTGGCAATGAGCAGTTCTTC. Amino acid sequence: CASSQGQGGNEQFF.